The TCR beta chain under discussion was sequenced for a study of T cell repertoires in cytomegalovirus infection. Points from the study as a whole: In two of eight donors, the top clonotype was HLA-C-restricted CMV-specific.

Germline lookup yields CDR1 SQVTM and CDR2 ANQGSEA. Trimming shortened V by 4 bases and J by 2 bases, and 2 bases separated the two germline ends. This CDR3 spans 11 amino acids. TCRdb re-analysed the reads in MiXCR, keeping a single row per CDR3 protein. The table has about 140,000 distinct CDR3 sequences, under 8.5% seen once. In this sample, this clonotype turned up many times. Its antigen is unknown. The sequenced material came from PBMCs. This sequence joins TRBV29-1 and TRBJ2-2; no definite D call. The TCR originated in a human donor in good health (CMV status not recorded). Some clones in this sample may be carry-over from other donors' samples. The CDR3 loop is CSVGNTGELFF. In DNA, the CDR3 is TGCAGCGTTGGAAACACCGGGGAGCTGTTTTTT.